These 27 T cell receptor beta chains originate from one sample sequenced in a study of T cell responses to AZD1222 COVID-19 vaccine. This table comes from immunoSEQ multiplex PCR, and its TCRdb copy is limited to in-frame clones, with some not included. The sample has 100,000 to 110,000 clones; about 88% are singletons. The sequences come from peripheral blood, collected on day 0 of AZD1222 vaccination. The receptors come from an adult in good health.

V and J are TRBV19 and TRBJ2-5; D is uncertain. The germline V gene encodes CDR1 LNHDA and CDR2 SQIVND (reference sequence). This CDR3 comprises 13 residues. V gave up 4 bases and J gave up 5 bases, with 11 bases separating them. The chain's CDR3 is CASSTGPGETQYF. The CDR3 region has the DNA TGTGCCAGTAGTACCGGACCTGGGGAGACCCAGTACTTC.

This clone was seen once. The chain is built from TRBV28 and TRBJ2-3, with 7 bases aligning to TRBD1. The CDR3 has 16 residues. CDR1 and CDR2 (germline): MDHEN, SYDVKM. The trim removed 0 bases at V and 6 bases at J, leaving 9 bases unmatched. The CDR3 loop reads CASSLWVRQGEDTQYF. The CDR3 nucleotides read TGTGCCAGCAGTTTATGGGTCCGACAGGGCGAGGATACGCAGTATTTT.

The chain has TRBV2 and TRBJ2-7; TRBD2 matches 8 bases. The germline gives CDR1 SNHLY, CDR2 FYNNEI. This CDR3 is built from 15 residues. V gave up 6 bases and J gave up 3 bases; unmatched junction bases: 10. The CDR3 DNA follows: TGTGCCAGCAGCGCCTCGGGACTAGAGGTCTACGAGCAGTACTTC. This encodes CASSASGLEVYEQYF.

Worth noting for this clone: Other DNA sequences within the sample encode an identical CDR3. V is TRBV18 and J is TRBJ1-2; the D gene is possibly TRBD1 (6 bases). V dropped 3 bases and J dropped 8 bases, with 16 bases sitting between them. Germline-derived CDR1 and CDR2 are KGHSH and LQKENI. The length of the CDR3 is 14 residues. CDR3 region: CASSPPSRGYGYTF. CDR3 nucleotides: TGTGCCAGCTCACCCCCCTCCAGGGGATACGGCTACACCTTC.

The chain employs TRBV11-2 and TRBJ2-1; perhaps TRBD2 as D (5 bases). Germline V gene data show CDR1 as SGHAT and CDR2 as FQNNGV. The CDR3 runs to 13 residues. Trimming took off 1 base at V and 8 bases at J, with 9 bases between the two ends. The DNA for the CDR3 is TGTGCCAGCAGCTTAGGACTACTGGATGAGCAGTTCTTC. Encoded protein: CASSLGLLDEQFF.

The CDR3 bases are TGTGCCAGCAGCTTGGGGGTGCGCCTCTCCTACGAGCAGTACTTC. Protein sequence: CASSLGVRLSYEQYF. V and J are TRBV5-5 and TRBJ2-7; D remains unclear. This CDR3 comprises 15 residues. Germline CDR1 reads SGHKS; CDR2 reads YYEKEE (reference sequence). Trimming shortened V by 0 bases and J by 0 bases, and 10 bases separated the two germline ends. Using reference TRBV5-5 and TRBJ2-7 for the parts outside the CDR3, the full variable domain is DAGVTQSPTHLIKTRGQQVTLRCSPISGHKSVSWYQQVLGQGPQFIFQYYEKEERGRGNFPDRFSARQFPNYSSELNVNALLLGDSALYLCASSLGVRLSYEQYFGPGTRLTVT.

The chain combines TRBV28 with TRBJ1-5; TRBD1 agrees at 9 bases. Germline V gives CDR1 MDHEN, CDR2 SYDVKM. V shed 6 bases, J shed 1 base, and the junction held 1 base outside the gene matches. The CDR3 has 14 residues. The CDR3 sequence: CASRGTGSNQPQHF. CDR3 DNA: TGTGCCAGCAGGGGGACAGGGAGCAATCAGCCCCAGCATTTT.

This clone was recorded only once. The chain has TRBV7-2 and TRBJ1-5; D is uncertain. V was clipped by 1 base and J by 2 bases, with 9 bases between them. CDR3 length: 15 residues. CDR1 and CDR2 (germline): SGHTA, FQGNSA. The CDR3 protein is CASSLGGFGNQPQHF. DNA for the CDR3: TGTGCCAGCAGCTTAGGGGGTTTCGGCAATCAGCCCCAGCATTTT.

This clone has only one observation. The chain joins TRBV4-3 to TRBJ2-3; D not certain. The V and J ends lost 4 bases and 3 bases respectively, with 8 bases between them. CDR3 length: 13 residues. Germline V gene lookup returns CDR1 LGHNA and CDR2 YSLEER. The CDR3 reads CASSLTATDTQYF. DNA of the CDR3: TGCGCCAGCAGCCTGACTGCTACAGATACGCAGTATTTT.

This clone was observed once. The chain is built from TRBV7-2 and TRBJ1-3; D gene ambiguous. Germline lookup yields CDR1 SGHTA and CDR2 FQGNSA. V was trimmed by 7 bases and J by 6 bases, leaving 16 bases between them. This CDR3 spans 14 amino acids. The CDR3 nucleotides are TGTGCCAGCAATAATGACTATAACGAAAACACCATATATTTT. It yields the protein CASNNDYNENTIYF. The full variable domain, with the rest looked up from reference TRBV7-2 and TRBJ1-3, is GAGVSQSPSNKVTEKGKDVELRCDPISGHTALYWYRQSLGQGLEFLIYFQGNSAPDKSGLPSDRFSAERTGGSVSTLTIQRTQQEDSAVYLCASNNDYNENTIYFGEGSWLTVV.

This chain uses TRBV27 with TRBJ2-2; D unresolved. V lost 3 bases and J lost 5, with 7 bases in between. The CDR3 runs to 13 residues. Germline V gene data show CDR1 as MNHEY and CDR2 as SMNVEV (reference sequence). The chain's CDR3 is CASSFLITGELFF. CDR3 bases: TGTGCCAGCAGTTTCCTTATTACCGGGGAGCTGTTTTTT.

The chain recombines TRBV3-1 (or the pseudogene TRBV3-2) with TRBJ2-1, with TRBD2 matching 8 bases. Trimming cost V 0 bases and J 12 bases; bases outside gene matches: 7. Germline loops: CDR1 LGHDT, CDR2 YNNKEL (reference sequence). This CDR3 has 14 residues. Here the CDR3 reads CASSQDALRGGQFF. CDR3 DNA sequence: TGTGCCAGCAGCCAAGACGCACTCCGGGGGGGGCAGTTCTTC.

Concerning this clone: At the DNA level, this CDR3 is encoded by other sequences in the same sample as well. The chain links TRBV10-1 to TRBJ2-3, with D possibly being TRBD2 (8 bases). Trimming shortened V by 3 bases and J by 5 bases, and 21 bases separated the two germline ends. Per the germline V gene, CDR1 is WNHNN and CDR2 is SYGVQD (reference sequence). The CDR3 contains 17 residues. This CDR3 reads CASSEQGRQRELDTQYF. In nucleotides, the CDR3 is TGCGCCAGCAGTGAACAGGGGAGGCAGCGGGAGTTAGATACGCAGTATTTT.

The V call is TRBV6-1, the J call TRBJ1-5; D unresolved. Trimming took 2 bases from V and 4 from J, leaving 15 bases between them. Germline values: CDR1 MNHNS, CDR2 SASEGT. The CDR3 consists of 16 residues. The DNA of the CDR3 is TGTGCCAGCAGTGAATCACGGACGACAAAGAATCAGCCCCAGCATTTT. The encoded protein is CASSESRTTKNQPQHF.

This clone was recorded once. The chain combines TRBV27 with TRBJ1-1, with 7 positions matching TRBD1. The length of the CDR3 is 14 residues. J gave up 5 bases and V 0 bases, and 3 bases lay outside the gene matches. CDR1 MNHEY and CDR2 SMNVEV come from the germline V gene (reference sequence). CDR3 bases: TGTGCCAGCAGTTTATCGGCAGGGGGAACTGAAGCTTTCTTT. Residues: CASSLSAGGTEAFF.

Turning to this clone: The same CDR3 can be traced to other DNA sequences in this sample. The chain has TRBV7-9 and TRBJ2-7; no reliable D call. V lost 4 bases to trimming and J lost 3 bases, with 4 bases between them. In germline, CDR1 is SEHNR, CDR2 FQNEAQ (reference sequence). This CDR3 has 11 amino acids. The CDR3 reads CASSSRYEQYF. The CDR3 region has the DNA TGTGCCAGCAGCTCCCGCTACGAGCAGTACTTC. Full variable domain (remainder filled in from reference TRBV7-9 and TRBJ2-7): DTGVSQNPRHKITKRGQNVTFRCDPISEHNRLYWYRQTLGQGPEFLTYFQNEAQLEKSRLLSDRFSAERPKGSFSTLEIQRTEQGDSAMYLCASSSRYEQYFGPGTRLTVT.

The rearrangement uses TRBV12-5 and TRBJ2-1; D ambiguous. This CDR3 is 11 amino acids long. Germline assignment: CDR1 LGHNT and CDR2 FRNRAP. The V end lost 9 bases, the J end lost 5 bases, and 8 bases lay between the germline ends. CDR3 DNA: TGTGCTAGCTCTAGAGACAATGAGCAGTTCTTC. This sequence encodes CASSRDNEQFF.

This chain connects TRBV7-6 to TRBJ2-1; weak D call: TRBD1 (5 bases). The CDR3 totals 16 residues. Germline CDR1 SGHVS, CDR2 FNYEAQ. Trimming removed 1 base at V and 7 bases at J, with 17 bases between. In nucleotides, the CDR3 is TGTGCCAGCAGCTTAGAAAGGTGGGGCGCGAAGAATGAGCAGTTCTTC. The encoded protein is CASSLERWGAKNEQFF. Full variable domain (missing parts from reference TRBV7-6 and TRBJ2-1): GAGVSQSPRYKVTKRGQDVALRCDPISGHVSLYWYRQALGQGPEFLTYFNYEAQQDKSGLPNDRFSAERPEGSISTLTIQRTEQRDSAMYRCASSLERWGAKNEQFFGPGTRLTVL.

The chain couples TRBV6-4 to TRBJ1-4; no clear D. Between the trimmed V and J ends, which lost 10 bases and 12 bases, there was a span of 30 bases. CDR3 size: 16 residues. Per the germline V gene, CDR1 is MRHNA and CDR2 is SNTAGT. CDR3 sequence: CATEGQPFSLIKELFF. In nucleotides, the CDR3 is TGTGCCACCGAGGGTCAGCCCTTTTCTTTAATTAAGGAACTGTTTTTT.

This chain connects TRBV4-3 to TRBJ2-2; D ambiguous. The CDR3 totals 18 residues. The V end lost 1 base, the J end lost 4 bases, and 19 bases lay between the germline ends. Per the germline V gene, CDR1 is LGHNA and CDR2 is YSLEER. CDR3 sequence: CASSQGMLLGRFTGELFF. Written as DNA, the CDR3 is TGCGCCAGCAGCCAAGGAATGCTACTTGGACGGTTCACCGGGGAGCTGTTTTTT.

The V gene is TRBV29-1, the J gene TRBJ2-7, with D maybe TRBD1 (6 bases). Germline CDR1 and CDR2: SQVTM and ANQGSEA. The CDR3 is 12 amino acids. V was shortened by 4 bases and J by 7 bases, with 14 bases between the two germline ends. The DNA for the CDR3 is TGCAGCGTTGTCAGGGGCCAGCAGGAGCAGTACTTC. This translates into CSVVRGQQEQYF.

The chain is built from TRBV4-1 and TRBJ2-3; 7 nucleotides line up with TRBD2. Germline V gene data show CDR1 as MGHRA and CDR2 as YSYEKL. V was clipped by 2 bases and J by 3 bases; unmatched bases: 8. The CDR3 totals 16 residues. The CDR3 protein is CASSQTPGGPTDTQYF. In nucleotides, the CDR3 is TGCGCCAGCAGCCAAACCCCGGGAGGACCTACAGATACGCAGTATTTT.

This sequence joins TRBV19 and TRBJ1-3, with D unresolved. Germline assignment: CDR1 LNHDA and CDR2 SQIVND (reference sequence). The CDR3 sequence is 14 residues long. Trimming stripped 10 bases from V and 2 bases from J, with 15 bases between. CDR3 sequence reads: CATKDSGTGNTIYF. In DNA, the CDR3 is TGTGCCACTAAAGACTCGGGAACTGGAAACACCATATATTTT.

The V and J genes are TRBV4-3 and TRBJ2-7; 7 bases are shared with TRBD1. The CDR3 runs 17 residues. Germline V CDR1 and CDR2: LGHNA, YSLEER. V lost 3 bases, J lost 7 bases, and 18 bases stayed unmatched. The CDR3 DNA reads TGCGCCAGCAGCCATGAAGAAGCTTACAGGGGTCTGGGGGAGCAGTACTTC. Translation: CASSHEEAYRGLGEQYF.

The CDR3 here is CASSGGGRETSTDTQYF. DNA for the CDR3: TGTGCCAGCAGCGGCGGGGGGCGTGAAACTAGCACAGATACGCAGTATTTT. The chain employs TRBV5-5 and TRBJ2-3; 8 bases are shared with TRBD2. With V trimmed by 4 bases and J by 0 bases, 10 bases remained unmatched. Germline assignment: CDR1 SGHKS and CDR2 YYEKEE (reference sequence). This CDR3 region has 17 residues.

V gene TRBV12-3 or TRBV12-4 combines with J gene TRBJ2-7; a possible D gene is TRBD2 (5 bases). The CDR3 is made up of 13 amino acids. With 3 bases removed from V and 6 bases from J, the gap between germline ends came to 12 bases. The DNA for the CDR3 is TGTGCCAGCAGTTTCCAGGAGGAGCTCGAGCAGTACTTC. Translation: CASSFQEELEQYF.

The chain has TRBV5-1 and TRBJ2-1, with 11 bases matching TRBD2. After removal of 4 bases from V and 7 bases from J, the junction contained 4 bases not matched to a gene. CDR1 and CDR2 (germline): SGHRS, YFSETQ. This CDR3 region has 14 residues. CDR3 sequence: CASSQGTSGNEQFF. The CDR3 DNA reads TGCGCCAGCAGCCAAGGGACTAGCGGTAATGAGCAGTTCTTC.